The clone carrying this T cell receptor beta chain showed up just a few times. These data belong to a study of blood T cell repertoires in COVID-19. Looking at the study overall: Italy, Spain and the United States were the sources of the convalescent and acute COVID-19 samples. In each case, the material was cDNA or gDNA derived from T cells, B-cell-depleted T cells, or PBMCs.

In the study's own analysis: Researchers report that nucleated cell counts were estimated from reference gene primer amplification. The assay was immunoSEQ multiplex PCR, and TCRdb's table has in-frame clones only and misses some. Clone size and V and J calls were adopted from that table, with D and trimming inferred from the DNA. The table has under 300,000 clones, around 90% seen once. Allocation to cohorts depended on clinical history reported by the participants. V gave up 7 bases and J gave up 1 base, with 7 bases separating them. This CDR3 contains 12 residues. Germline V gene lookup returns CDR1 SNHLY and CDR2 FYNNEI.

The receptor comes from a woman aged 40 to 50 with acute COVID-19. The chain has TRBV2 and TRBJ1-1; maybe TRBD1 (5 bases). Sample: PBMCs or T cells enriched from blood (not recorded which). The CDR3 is CASTQGNTEAFF. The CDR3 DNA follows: TGTGCCAGCACCCAGGGGAACACTGAAGCTTTCTTT. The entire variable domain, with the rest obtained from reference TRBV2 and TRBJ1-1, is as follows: EPEVTQTPSHQVTQMGQEVILRCVPISNHLYFYWYRQILGQKVEFLVSFYNNEISEKSEIFDDQFSVERPDGSNFTLKIRSTKLEDSAMYFCASTQGNTEAFFGQGTRLTVV.